Listed below are T cell receptor beta chains from one sample, sequenced in a study of cytomegalovirus exposure and HLA in healthy donors. Sequencing was performed with immunoSEQ multiplex PCR; in TCRdb, only in-frame clones are kept and a portion is missing. Found here are approximately 220,000 clones, about 77% of them singletons; the top ten hold 1.8%. What was sequenced was PBMCs. The receptors were gathered from a woman in her twenties or thirties in good health and CMV-seronegative. The CDR3 runs from the conserved cysteine through the conserved F or W.

>TRBV19
CASRAGGSSGELFF
>TRBV30
CAWSPSNEQFF
>TRBV11-3
CASSLGQLNTEAFF
>TRBV11-2
CASLRGEGGTDTQYF
>TRBV11-2
CASSLEGTSGSELAKNIQYF
>TRBV27
CASSYSGASSYEQYF
>TRBV5-1
CASSQAAGNTEAFF
>TRBV5-8
CASSLGGQGAYEQYF
>TRBV7-9
CASSSARAGGPSNEQFF
>TRBV5-1
CASSFGLAGNEQFF
>TRBV10-1
CASSESNLAGNEQFF
>TRBV30
CAWSEGDEQFF
>TRBV10-3
CAISATWTGDVNYGYTF
>TRBV12-1
CASSFPRTSRTDTQYF
>TRBV4-1
CASSPSYQGNTIYF
>TRBV18
CASSPPSRDEQYF
>TRBV14
CASSRPGHHTDTQYF
>TRBV7-9
CSSSRQGGVEQFF
>TRBV30
CAWSRTLYGYPF
>TRBV9
CASSADGQGYTF
>TRBV7-9
CCSIESGTETGQPEAFF
>TRBV11-2
CASSSQGSFQETQYF
>TRBV9
CASSVEGQINQPQHF
>TRBV7-8
CASSRGQGEAFF